This TCR beta chain was profiled in a study of cytomegalovirus exposure and HLA in healthy donors. Study-wide findings and caveats: According to the study, some 160 TCR beta chains were cytomegalovirus-associated. With later analysis, a missense DCLRE1C variant became linked to TCR beta V- and J-gene trimming.

On this clone itself: The antigen is unknown.

Germline lookup yields CDR1 LNHNV and CDR2 YYDKDF (reference sequence). This CDR3 is built from 14 residues. V was clipped by 8 bases and J by 2 bases; unmatched bases: 7. Vbeta (60) and Jbeta (13) primers were used in the PCR. Some clones are missing from TCRdb's copy, which holds only in-frame ones; the method was immunoSEQ multiplex PCR. The sample lists roughly 170,000 clones, 80% seen once, with 6% to 7.5% in the top ten. The J gene is TRBJ2-5, the V gene TRBV15, with 8 bases that match TRBD1. The sample consisted of PBMCs. This clonotype originated in a man aged 25 to 40 in good health and CMV-seropositive. The CDR3 is CATGIDRGQETQYF. CDR3 DNA: TGTGCCACCGGGATTGACAGGGGACAAGAGACCCAGTACTTC.